This TCR beta chain was identified during a study of cytomegalovirus exposure and HLA in healthy donors. This clone was counted only a few times. What it binds is not known. Primers for the PCR totalled 60 Vbeta and 13 Jbeta. The repertoire was sequenced with immunoSEQ multiplex PCR; TCRdb's copy has only in-frame clones and lacks some. The repertoire holds about 98,000 clones, under 80% seen once, with about 1.8% in the top ten. Study-level findings and limits: At a 0.05 false discovery rate, a later analysis found around 15,000 TCR beta sequences to be associated with HLA alleles.

This clonotype was sampled from a male donor in good health and CMV-seronegative. The sequenced sample consisted of PBMCs.

CDR3 nucleotides: TGTGCCACCACCCCCGGGGGGGGCGCAGGTGAAAACATTCAGTACTTC. The encoded protein is CATTPGGGAGENIQYF. The genes are TRBV15 and TRBJ2-4; 8 bases map to TRBD2. Germline values: CDR1 LNHNV, CDR2 YYDKDF (reference sequence). The CDR3 extends over 16 amino acids. V lost 7 bases and J lost 5; bases outside the gene matches: 13.